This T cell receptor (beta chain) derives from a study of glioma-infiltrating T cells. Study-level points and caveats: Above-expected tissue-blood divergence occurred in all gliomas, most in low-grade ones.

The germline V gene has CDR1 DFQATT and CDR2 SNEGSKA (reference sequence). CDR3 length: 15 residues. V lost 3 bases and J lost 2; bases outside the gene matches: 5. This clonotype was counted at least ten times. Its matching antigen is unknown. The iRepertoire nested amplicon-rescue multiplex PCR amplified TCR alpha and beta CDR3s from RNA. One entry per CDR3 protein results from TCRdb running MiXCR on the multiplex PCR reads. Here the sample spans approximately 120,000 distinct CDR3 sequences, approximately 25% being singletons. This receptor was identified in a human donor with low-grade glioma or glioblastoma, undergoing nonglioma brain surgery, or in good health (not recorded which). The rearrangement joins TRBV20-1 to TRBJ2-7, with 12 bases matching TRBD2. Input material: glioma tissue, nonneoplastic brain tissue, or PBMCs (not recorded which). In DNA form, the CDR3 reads TGCAGTGCTAGCCGACTAGCGGGAGTGACCTACGAGCAGTACTTC. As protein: CSASRLAGVTYEQYF.